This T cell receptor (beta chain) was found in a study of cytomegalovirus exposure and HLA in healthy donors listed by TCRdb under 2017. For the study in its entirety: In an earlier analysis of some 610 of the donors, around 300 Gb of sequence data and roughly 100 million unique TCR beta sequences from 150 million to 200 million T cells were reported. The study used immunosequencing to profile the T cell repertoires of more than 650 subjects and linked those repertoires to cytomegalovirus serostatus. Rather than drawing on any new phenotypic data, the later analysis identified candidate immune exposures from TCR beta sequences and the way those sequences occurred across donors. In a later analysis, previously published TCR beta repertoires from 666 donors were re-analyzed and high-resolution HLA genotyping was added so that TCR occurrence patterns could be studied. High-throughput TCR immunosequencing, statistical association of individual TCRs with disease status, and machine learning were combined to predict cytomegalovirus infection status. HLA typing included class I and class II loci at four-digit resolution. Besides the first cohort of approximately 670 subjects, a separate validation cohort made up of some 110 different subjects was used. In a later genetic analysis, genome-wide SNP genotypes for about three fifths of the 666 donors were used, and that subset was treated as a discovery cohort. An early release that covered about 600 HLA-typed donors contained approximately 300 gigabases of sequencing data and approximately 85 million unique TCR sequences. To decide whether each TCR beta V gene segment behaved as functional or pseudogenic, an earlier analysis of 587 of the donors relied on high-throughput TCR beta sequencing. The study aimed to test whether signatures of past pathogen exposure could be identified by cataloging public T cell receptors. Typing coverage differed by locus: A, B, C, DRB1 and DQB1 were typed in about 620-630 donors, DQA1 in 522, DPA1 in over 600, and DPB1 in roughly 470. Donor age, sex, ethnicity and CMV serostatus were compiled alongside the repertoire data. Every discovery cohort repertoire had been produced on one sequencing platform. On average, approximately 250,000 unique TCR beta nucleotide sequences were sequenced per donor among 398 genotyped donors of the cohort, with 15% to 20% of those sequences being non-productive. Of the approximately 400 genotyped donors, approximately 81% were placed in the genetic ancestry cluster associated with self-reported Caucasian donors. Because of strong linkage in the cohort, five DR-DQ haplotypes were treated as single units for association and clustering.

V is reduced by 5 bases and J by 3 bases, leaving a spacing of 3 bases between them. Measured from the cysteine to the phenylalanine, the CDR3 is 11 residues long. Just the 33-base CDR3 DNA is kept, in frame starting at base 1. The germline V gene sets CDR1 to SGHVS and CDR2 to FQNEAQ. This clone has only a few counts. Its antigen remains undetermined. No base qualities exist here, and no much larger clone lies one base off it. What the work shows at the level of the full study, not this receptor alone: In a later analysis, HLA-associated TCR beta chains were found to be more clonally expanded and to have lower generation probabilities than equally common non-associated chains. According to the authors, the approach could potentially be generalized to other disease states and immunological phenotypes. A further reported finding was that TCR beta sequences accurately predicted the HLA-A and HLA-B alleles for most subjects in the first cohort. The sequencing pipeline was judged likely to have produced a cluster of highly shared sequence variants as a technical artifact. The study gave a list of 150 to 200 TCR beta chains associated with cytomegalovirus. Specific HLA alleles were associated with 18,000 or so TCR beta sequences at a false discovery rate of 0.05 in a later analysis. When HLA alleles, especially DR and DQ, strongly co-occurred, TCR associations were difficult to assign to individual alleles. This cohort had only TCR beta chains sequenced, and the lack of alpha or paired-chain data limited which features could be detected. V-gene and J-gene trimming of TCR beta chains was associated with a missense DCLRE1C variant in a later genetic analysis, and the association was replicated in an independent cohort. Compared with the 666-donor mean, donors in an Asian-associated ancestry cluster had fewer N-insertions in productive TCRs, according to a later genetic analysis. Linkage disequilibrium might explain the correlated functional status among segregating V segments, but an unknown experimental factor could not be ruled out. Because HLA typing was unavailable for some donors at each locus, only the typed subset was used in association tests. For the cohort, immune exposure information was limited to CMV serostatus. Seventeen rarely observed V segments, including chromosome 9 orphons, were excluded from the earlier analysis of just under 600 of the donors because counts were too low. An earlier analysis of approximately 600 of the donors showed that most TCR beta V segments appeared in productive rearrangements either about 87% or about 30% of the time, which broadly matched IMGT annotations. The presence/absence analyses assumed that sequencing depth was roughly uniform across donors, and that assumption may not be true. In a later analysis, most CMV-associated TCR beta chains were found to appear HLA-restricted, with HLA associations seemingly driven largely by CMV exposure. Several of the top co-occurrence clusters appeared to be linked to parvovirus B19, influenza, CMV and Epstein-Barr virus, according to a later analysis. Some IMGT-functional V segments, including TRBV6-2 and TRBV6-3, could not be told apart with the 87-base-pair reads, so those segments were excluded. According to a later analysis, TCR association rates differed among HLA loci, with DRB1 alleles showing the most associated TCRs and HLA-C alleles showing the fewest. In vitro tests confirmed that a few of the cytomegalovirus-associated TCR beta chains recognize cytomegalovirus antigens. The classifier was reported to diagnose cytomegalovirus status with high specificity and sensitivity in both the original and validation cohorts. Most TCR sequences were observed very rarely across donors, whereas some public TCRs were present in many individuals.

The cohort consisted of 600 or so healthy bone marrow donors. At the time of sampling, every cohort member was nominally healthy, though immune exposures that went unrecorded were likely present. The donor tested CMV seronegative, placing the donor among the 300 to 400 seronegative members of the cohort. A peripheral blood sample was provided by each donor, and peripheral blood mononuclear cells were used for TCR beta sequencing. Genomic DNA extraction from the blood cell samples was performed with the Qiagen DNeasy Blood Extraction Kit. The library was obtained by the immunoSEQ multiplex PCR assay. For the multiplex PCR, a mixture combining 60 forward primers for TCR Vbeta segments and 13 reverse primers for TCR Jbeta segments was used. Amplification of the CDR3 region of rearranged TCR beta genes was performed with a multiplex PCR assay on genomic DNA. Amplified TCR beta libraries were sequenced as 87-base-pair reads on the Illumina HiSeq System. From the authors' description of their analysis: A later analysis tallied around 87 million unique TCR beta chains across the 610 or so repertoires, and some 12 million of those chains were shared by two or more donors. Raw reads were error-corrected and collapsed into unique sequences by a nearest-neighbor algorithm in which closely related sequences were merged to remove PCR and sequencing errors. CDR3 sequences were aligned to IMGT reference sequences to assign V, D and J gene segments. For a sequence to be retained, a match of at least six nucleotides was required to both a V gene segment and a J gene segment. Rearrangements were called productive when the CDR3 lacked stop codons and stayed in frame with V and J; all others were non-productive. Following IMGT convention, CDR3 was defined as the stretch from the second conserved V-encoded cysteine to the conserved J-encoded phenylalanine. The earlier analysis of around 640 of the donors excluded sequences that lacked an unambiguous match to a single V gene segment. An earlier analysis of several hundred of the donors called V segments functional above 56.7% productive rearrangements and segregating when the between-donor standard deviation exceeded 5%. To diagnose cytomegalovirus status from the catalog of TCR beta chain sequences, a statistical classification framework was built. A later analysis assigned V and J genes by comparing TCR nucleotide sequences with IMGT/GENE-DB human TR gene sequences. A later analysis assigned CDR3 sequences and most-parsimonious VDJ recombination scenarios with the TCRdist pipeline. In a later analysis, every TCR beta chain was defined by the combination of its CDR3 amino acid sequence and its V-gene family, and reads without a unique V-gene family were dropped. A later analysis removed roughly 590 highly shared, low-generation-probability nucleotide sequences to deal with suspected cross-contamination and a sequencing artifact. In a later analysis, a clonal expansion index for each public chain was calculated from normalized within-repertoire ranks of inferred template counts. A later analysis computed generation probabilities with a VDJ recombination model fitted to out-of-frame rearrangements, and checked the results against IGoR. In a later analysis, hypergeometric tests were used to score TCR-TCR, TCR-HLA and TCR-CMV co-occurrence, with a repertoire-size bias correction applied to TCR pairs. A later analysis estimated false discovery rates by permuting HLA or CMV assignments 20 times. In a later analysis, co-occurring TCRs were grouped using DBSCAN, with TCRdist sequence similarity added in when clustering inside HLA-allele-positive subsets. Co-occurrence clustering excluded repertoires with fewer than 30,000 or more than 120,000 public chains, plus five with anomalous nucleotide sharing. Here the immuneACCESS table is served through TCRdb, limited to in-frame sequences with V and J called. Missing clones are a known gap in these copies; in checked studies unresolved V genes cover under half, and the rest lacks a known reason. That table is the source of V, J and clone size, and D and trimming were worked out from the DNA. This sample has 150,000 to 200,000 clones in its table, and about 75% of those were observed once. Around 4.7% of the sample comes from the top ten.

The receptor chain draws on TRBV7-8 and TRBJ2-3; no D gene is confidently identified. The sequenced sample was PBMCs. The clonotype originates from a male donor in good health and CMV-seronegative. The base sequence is TGTGCCAGCAGCATAACAGATACGCAGTATTTT. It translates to CASSITDTQYF. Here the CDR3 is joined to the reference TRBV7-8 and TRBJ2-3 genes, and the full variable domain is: GAGVSQSPRYKVAKRGQDVALRCDPISGHVSLFWYQQALGQGPEFLTYFQNEAQLDKSGLPSDRFFAERPEGSVSTLKIQRTQQEDSAVYLCASSITDTQYFGPGTRLTVL.